A single TCR beta chain is shown here with its context. Antigen specificity is unknown. PCR primers comprised 60 Vbeta and 13 Jbeta primers. Some clones are missing from TCRdb's copy, which holds only in-frame ones; the method was immunoSEQ multiplex PCR. The profile covers fewer than 40,000 clones, with roughly two thirds appearing a single time and over 9% taken by the ten largest. The sample belongs to a study of cytomegalovirus exposure and HLA in healthy donors. The CDR3 consists of 17 residues. Findings and caveats of the study: It was reported that TCR beta sequences correctly inferred the HLA-A and HLA-B alleles for most subjects. Associated with cytomegalovirus, according to the listing, were 150 to 200 TCR beta chains. It was reported in a later analysis that an Asian-associated ancestry cluster showed fewer N-insertions than the 666-donor mean. V- and J-gene trimming in TCR beta was tied to a missense DCLRE1C variant by an analysis performed later.

This chain joins TRBV21-1 and TRBJ1-2. TRBV21-1 is termed a pseudogene. The sequencing sample was made of PBMCs. The sequence was obtained from a man in his forties in good health and CMV-seropositive. Written as DNA, the CDR3 is TGTGCCAGCAGCAAAGGTCGGGGGGCGGAAGCTAACTATGGCTACACCTTC. It is translated as CASSKGRGAEANYGYTF.